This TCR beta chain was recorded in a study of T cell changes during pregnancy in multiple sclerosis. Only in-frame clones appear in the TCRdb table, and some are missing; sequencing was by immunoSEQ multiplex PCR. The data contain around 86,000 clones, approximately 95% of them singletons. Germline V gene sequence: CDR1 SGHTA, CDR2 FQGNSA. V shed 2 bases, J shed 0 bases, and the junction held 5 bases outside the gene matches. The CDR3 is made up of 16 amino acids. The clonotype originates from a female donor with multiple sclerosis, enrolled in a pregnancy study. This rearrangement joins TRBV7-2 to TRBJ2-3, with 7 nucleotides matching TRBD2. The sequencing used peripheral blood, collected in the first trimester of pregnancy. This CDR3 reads CASSLIGGTSTDTQYF. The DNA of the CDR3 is TGTGCCAGCAGCTTAATCGGGGGGACTAGCACAGATACGCAGTATTTT.